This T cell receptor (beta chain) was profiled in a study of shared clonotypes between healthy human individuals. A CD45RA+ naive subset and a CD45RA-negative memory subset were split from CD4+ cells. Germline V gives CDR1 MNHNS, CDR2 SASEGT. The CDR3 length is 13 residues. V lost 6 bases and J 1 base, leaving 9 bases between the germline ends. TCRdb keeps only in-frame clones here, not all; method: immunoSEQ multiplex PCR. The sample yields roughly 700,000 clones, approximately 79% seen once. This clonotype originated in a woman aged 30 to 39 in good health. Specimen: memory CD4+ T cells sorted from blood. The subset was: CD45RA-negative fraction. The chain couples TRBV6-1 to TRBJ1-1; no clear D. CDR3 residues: CASRFRKNTEAFF. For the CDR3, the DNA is TGTGCCAGCAGATTCCGGAAGAACACTGAAGCTTTCTTT.